This is a list of T cell receptor beta chains from one sample in a study of regulatory T cells in long-lasting Graves disease. In TCRdb, the multiplex PCR reads were re-called with MiXCR into one record per CDR3 protein. The table has about 340,000 distinct CDR3 sequences, around a fifth seen once. Sequenced material: peripheral blood mononuclear cells (PBMCs), taken when the disease was refractory, from a patient treated with antithyroid drugs. These receptors were taken from a female donor with Graves disease. Each CDR3 is given with its conserved first and last residue. A D gene is named only where the DNA matches it firmly. Not all rows give a size; the values are once, few, many and, for expanded clones, a class.

D gene	J gene	clone size	V gene	CDR3 protein	CDR3 DNA
-	TRBJ2-5	many	TRBV12-3/TRBV12-4	CASSLALGETQYF	TGTGCCAGCAGTTTAGCGCTCGGAGAGACCCAGTACTTC
TRBD1	TRBJ1-2	many	TRBV28	CASRRQGAIYGYTF	TGTGCCAGCAGACGACAGGGGGCGATCTATGGCTACACCTTC
TRBD2	TRBJ2-4	many	TRBV30	CAWNSGTSVNIQYF	TGTGCCTGGAACTCCGGGACTAGCGTAAACATTCAGTACTTC
-	TRBJ1-5	few	TRBV4-2	CASSQDPSGANSNQPQHF	TGTGCCAGCAGCCAAGATCCCAGCGGGGCGAATAGCAATCAGCCCCAGCATTTT
-	TRBJ1-4	few	TRBV20-1	CSARPPDRRGKLFF	TGCAGTGCTAGACCCCCGGACAGAAGGGGGAAACTGTTTTTT
-	TRBJ1-5	-	TRBV10-3	CAISESGSYQPQHF	TGTGCCATCAGTGAGTCCGGCTCCTATCAGCCCCAGCATTTT
TRBD1	TRBJ1-1	many	TRBV11-1	CASSLGDREVTEAFF	TGTGCCAGCAGCTTAGGGGACAGGGAAGTCACTGAAGCTTTCTTT
TRBD1	TRBJ2-7	-	TRBV30	CAWSVQGGEQYF	TGTGCCTGGAGTGTACAGGGGGGAGAGCAGTACTTC
TRBD1	TRBJ2-6	few	TRBV19	CASAQGAPGANVLTF	TGTGCCAGCGCACAGGGGGCCCCCGGGGCCAACGTCCTGACTTTC
TRBD1	TRBJ2-7	few	TRBV29-1	CSVALGTEYEQYF	TGCAGCGTTGCTCTCGGGACAGAATACGAGCAGTACTTC
-	TRBJ1-5	once	TRBV12-3/TRBV12-4	CASSYSTSNHPQHF	TGTGCCAGCAGTTACTCGACGAGCAATCATCCCCAGCATTTT
TRBD1	TRBJ1-3	-	TRBV9	CASSVAQGPSGNTIYF	TGTGCCAGCAGCGTAGCACAGGGGCCCTCTGGAAACACCATATATTTT
TRBD1	TRBJ1-5	many	TRBV7-6	CASSLGTGPQPQHF	TGTGCCAGCAGCTTGGGGACAGGGCCTCAGCCCCAGCATTTT
-	TRBJ2-2	-	TRBV6-2/TRBV6-3	CASSLSGAANTGELFF	TGTGCCAGCAGTTTGTCAGGGGCCGCGAACACCGGGGAGCTGTTTTTT
TRBD1	TRBJ1-3	-	TRBV7-9	CASSWWDRGSGNTIYF	TGTGCTAGCAGCTGGTGGGACAGGGGATCTGGAAACACCATATATTTT
-	TRBJ1-2	few	TRBV3-2	CASSAPMAGRSNYGYTF	TGTGCCAGCAGCGCCCCAATGGCAGGCCGTTCTAACTATGGCTACACCTTC
-	TRBJ1-1	many	TRBV27	CASSPFRSTGGTYTEAFF	TGTGCCAGCAGTCCTTTTCGCTCGACAGGTGGGACTTACACTGAAGCTTTCTTT
-	TRBJ1-1	-	TRBV4-1	CASSQDPAGRTEAFF	TGCGCCAGCAGCCAAGATCCGGCAGGGAGGACTGAAGCTTTCTTT
TRBD2	TRBJ2-1	few	TRBV2	CASSGASGAGYNEQFF	TGTGCCAGCAGTGGGGCTAGCGGGGCGGGCTACAATGAGCAGTTCTTC
-	TRBJ2-3	-	TRBV20-1	CSARDIASLGTDTQYF	TGCAGTGCTAGAGATATCGCTAGCTTGGGCACAGATACGCAGTATTTT
TRBD2	TRBJ2-7	-	TRBV3-1	CASSGEAGAGEQYF	TGTGCCAGCAGCGGTGAAGCGGGAGCGGGGGAGCAGTACTTC
-	TRBJ2-3	-	TRBV20-1	CSARLQGSTDTQYF	TGCAGTGCTCGGCTGCAAGGTAGCACAGATACGCAGTATTTT
-	TRBJ1-5	-	TRBV6-2/TRBV6-3	CASQALRESQPQHF	TGTGCCAGCCAGGCGTTGAGGGAGAGTCAGCCCCAGCATTTT
TRBD1	TRBJ1-4	many	TRBV12-3/TRBV12-4	CASSTAWTGRDEKLFF	TGTGCCAGCAGCACCGCATGGACAGGGAGAGATGAAAAACTGTTTTTT
TRBD1	TRBJ1-5	few	TRBV18	CASSPGRGLQPQHF	TGTGCCAGCTCACCGGGCAGGGGGCTTCAGCCCCAGCATTTT
TRBD1	TRBJ2-1	-	TRBV7-3	CASSWRYVTGGRVSSYNEQFF	TGTGCCAGCAGTTGGAGATATGTAACAGGGGGTAGAGTTAGCTCCTACAATGAGCAGTTCTTC
-	TRBJ2-7	many	TRBV6-1	CASKGEVSYEQYF	TGTGCCAGCAAGGGGGAGGTCTCCTACGAGCAGTACTTC
-	TRBJ2-7	many	TRBV6-1	CASRRTGTAYEQYF	TGTGCCAGCAGAAGGACCGGGACGGCCTACGAGCAGTACTTC
-	TRBJ1-2	many	TRBV29-1	CSVEDSPGRLGYTF	TGCAGCGTTGAAGATTCGCCAGGCCGACTCGGCTACACCTTC
-	TRBJ2-5	few	TRBV4-1	CASSQWVVETQYF	TGCGCCAGCAGCCAATGGGTAGTGGAGACCCAGTACTTC
-	TRBJ2-7	-	TRBV7-3	CASSFDPQGAKYF	TGTGCCAGCAGCTTCGACCCTCAGGGCGCGAAGTACTTC
TRBD1	TRBJ1-1	many	TRBV6-5	CASSSGQGVYTEAFF	TGTGCCAGCAGTTCGGGACAGGGAGTGTACACTGAAGCTTTCTTT
-	TRBJ2-2	few	TRBV5-1	CASSPTPYWPGELFF	TGTGCCAGCAGCCCGACCCCTTACTGGCCCGGGGAGCTGTTTTTT
-	TRBJ2-2	few	TRBV5-4	CASSRGSTGPRGTGELFF	TGTGCCAGCAGCCGAGGGTCGACAGGACCTCGTGGCACCGGGGAGCTGTTTTTT